This is a list of T cell receptor beta chains from one sample in a study of CD8 T cells in Susac syndrome. TCRdb re-analysed the immunoSEQ multiplex PCR reads in MiXCR, keeping a single row per CDR3 protein. Here the sample spans 95,000 to 150,000 distinct CDR3 sequences, roughly 94% being singletons. Sequencing was done on a sample of CD8+ T cells from PBMCs. The receptors come from a human donor with Susac syndrome. The CDR3 runs from the conserved cysteine through the conserved F or W. The D gene is left open where the match is weak. Expanded clones are given a class, and other clones once, few, many or no size at all.

clone_size: .; v_call: TRBV19; d_call: TRBD1; cdr3_length: 14; j_call: TRBJ1-2; cdr3_nt: TGTGCCAGTAGCCCCGGTGACAGGGTCGATGGCTACACCTTC; cdr3_aa: CASSPGDRVDGYTF
clone_size: .; v_call: TRBV29-1; d_call: TRBD2; cdr3_length: 13; j_call: TRBJ2-7; cdr3_nt: TGCAGCGTTACTAGCGGGGGGGCGGACGAGCAGTACTTC; cdr3_aa: CSVTSGGADEQYF
clone_size: .; v_call: TRBV20-1; d_call: TRBD2; cdr3_length: 17; j_call: TRBJ2-7; cdr3_nt: TGCAGTGTCCTGGGGCTAGCGGGGGCAAACGTTAAGTACGAGCAGTACTTC; cdr3_aa: CSVLGLAGANVKYEQYF
clone_size: .; v_call: TRBV19; d_call: .; cdr3_length: 11; j_call: TRBJ2-1; cdr3_nt: TGTGCCAGTAGTATGGGCAATGAGCAGTTCTTC; cdr3_aa: CASSMGNEQFF
clone_size: .; v_call: TRBV12-3/TRBV12-4; d_call: .; cdr3_length: 13; j_call: TRBJ2-1; cdr3_nt: TGTGCCAGCAGTTTATTGGGAATCAGGTTGCAGTTCTTC; cdr3_aa: CASSLLGIRLQFF
clone_size: .; v_call: TRBV29-1; d_call: TRBD1; cdr3_length: 13; j_call: TRBJ2-1; cdr3_nt: TGCAGCGTTGCGAGGACAGGGCCTAATGAGCAGTTCTTC; cdr3_aa: CSVARTGPNEQFF
clone_size: .; v_call: TRBV7-9; d_call: TRBD1; cdr3_length: 13; j_call: TRBJ2-7; cdr3_nt: TGTGCCAGCAGCCGGGACAGAGAGTACGAGCAGTACTTC; cdr3_aa: CASSRDREYEQYF
clone_size: .; v_call: TRBV27; d_call: .; cdr3_length: 14; j_call: TRBJ2-3; cdr3_nt: TGTGCCAGCAGTTTACGGGACCACTCCCATACGCAGTATTTT; cdr3_aa: CASSLRDHSHTQYF
clone_size: .; v_call: TRBV27; d_call: .; cdr3_length: 12; j_call: TRBJ1-5; cdr3_nt: TGTGCCACCCAACAGGGCAATCAGCCCCAGCATTTT; cdr3_aa: CATQQGNQPQHF
clone_size: .; v_call: TRBV20-1; d_call: TRBD2; cdr3_length: 14; j_call: TRBJ2-1; cdr3_nt: TGCAGCACAGGGCGCGGGGGGGCTTTCAATGAGCAGTTCTTC; cdr3_aa: CSTGRGGAFNEQFF
clone_size: .; v_call: TRBV20-1; d_call: TRBD2; cdr3_length: 17; j_call: TRBJ2-3; cdr3_nt: TGCAGTGCTAGAGATTGGGGACTAGCGGGGCCCGCAGATACGCAGTATTTT; cdr3_aa: CSARDWGLAGPADTQYF
clone_size: once; v_call: TRBV5-6; d_call: TRBD1; cdr3_length: 15; j_call: TRBJ1-2; cdr3_nt: TGTGCCAGCAGCTCGGGACAGGATATCTGGTTGGGCTACACCTTC; cdr3_aa: CASSSGQDIWLGYTF
clone_size: .; v_call: TRBV9; d_call: TRBD1; cdr3_length: 15; j_call: TRBJ1-1; cdr3_nt: TGTGCCAGCGGCCCCCAGACAGGGGTCGCCACTGAAGCTTTCTTT; cdr3_aa: CASGPQTGVATEAFF
clone_size: .; v_call: TRBV9; d_call: TRBD1; cdr3_length: 15; j_call: TRBJ2-1; cdr3_nt: TGTGCCAGCAGCGTGTTAGGGGGCGCAGATTTGGTGCAGTTCTTC; cdr3_aa: CASSVLGGADLVQFF